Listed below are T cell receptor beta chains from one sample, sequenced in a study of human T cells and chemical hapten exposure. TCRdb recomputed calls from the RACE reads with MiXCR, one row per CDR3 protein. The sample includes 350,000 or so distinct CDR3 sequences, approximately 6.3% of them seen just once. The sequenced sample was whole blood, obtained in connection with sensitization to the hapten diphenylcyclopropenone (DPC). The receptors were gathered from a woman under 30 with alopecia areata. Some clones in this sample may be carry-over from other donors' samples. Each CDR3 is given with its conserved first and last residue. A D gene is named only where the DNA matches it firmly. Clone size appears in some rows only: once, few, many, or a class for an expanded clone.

CASSLGYRVQETQYF TGTGCCAGCAGCTTAGGATACAGGGTCCAAGAGACCCAGTACTTC . TRBJ2-5 TRBV7-2 few
CASSLSRQLYGYTF TGTGCCAGCTCTCTCTCTCGACAGCTCTATGGCTACACCTTC . TRBJ1-2 TRBV18 few
CASSLSASGPPGANVLTF TGTGCCAGCAGCTTAAGTGCTAGCGGCCCCCCTGGGGCCAACGTCCTGACTTTC TRBD2 TRBJ2-6 TRBV7-3 few
CASSPRLAGGPRTDTQYF TGTGCCAGCAGTCCCCGACTAGCGGGGGGGCCGCGGACAGATACGCAGTATTTT TRBD2 TRBJ2-3 TRBV6-2/TRBV6-3 many
CASSGQQTNYGYTF TGTGCCAGCAGTGGGCAGCAAACTAACTATGGCTACACCTTC . TRBJ1-2 TRBV2 few
CASSSRTSPLADTQYF TGTGCCAGCAGCTCCCGGACTAGCCCTCTGGCAGATACGCAGTATTTT TRBD2 TRBJ2-3 TRBV9 many
CASLNSEKDPPVF TGTGCCAGTCTAAACTCAGAAAAAGACCCTCCCGTTTTC . TRBJ2-6 TRBV6-2/TRBV6-3 .
CASSPHGRGTGANVLTF TGTGCCAGCAGCCCACACGGGCGTGGGACTGGGGCCAACGTCCTGACTTTC . TRBJ2-6 TRBV11-2 many
CASSLAGQGGEKLFF TGCGCCAGCAGCTTGGCGGGACAGGGGGGAGAAAAACTGTTTTTT TRBD1 TRBJ1-4 TRBV5-1 .
CASSFPARGEQYF TGTGCCAGCAGTTTCCCAGCCAGGGGCGAGCAGTACTTC . TRBJ2-7 TRBV6-2/TRBV6-3 .
CASSSLRAEYF TGTGCCAGCAGTTCCTTGAGGGCAGAGTACTTC . TRBJ2-7 TRBV28 many
CASTPGEADTQYF TGTGCTTCAACCCCGGGGGAAGCAGATACGCAGTATTTT . TRBJ2-3 TRBV6-1 many
CSARGDYNEQFF TGCAGTGCTAGGGGGGACTACAATGAGCAGTTCTTC . TRBJ2-1 TRBV20-1 many
CASRKRGDAWGDGYTF TGTGCCAGCAGAAAACGCGGGGACGCCTGGGGGGATGGCTACACCTTC . TRBJ1-2 TRBV6-2/TRBV6-3 .
CASSLVTGNVGELFF TGTGCCAGCAGCTTAGTTACAGGGAACGTCGGGGAGCTGTTTTTT . TRBJ2-2 TRBV7-2 many
CASQGLAGLDQFF TGTGCCAGCCAGGGACTAGCGGGTCTCGATCAGTTCTTC TRBD2 TRBJ2-1 TRBV7-2 many
CASSPTSGPPYEQYF TGTGCCAGCAGCCCGACTAGCGGACCTCCCTACGAGCAGTACTTC TRBD2 TRBJ2-7 TRBV7-9 few
CASSPKRDEVYEQYF TGCGCCAGCAGCCCCAAACGGGACGAAGTCTACGAGCAGTACTTC . TRBJ2-7 TRBV4-3 few
CASRPSGETDTQYF TGTGCCAGCCGGCCTAGCGGAGAGACAGATACGCAGTATTTT TRBD2 TRBJ2-3 TRBV7-9 many
CASSLSGFNQPQHF TGTGCCAGCAGTTTATCTGGGTTCAATCAGCCCCAGCATTTT . TRBJ1-5 TRBV12-3/TRBV12-4 .
CASSPGGGNEKLFF TGTGCCAGCAGCCCAGGGGGTGGCAATGAAAAACTGTTTTTT TRBD1 TRBJ1-4 TRBV7-2 many
CASSQYLGTGGMNEQFF TGCGCCAGCAGTCAATATCTCGGGACAGGGGGCATGAATGAGCAGTTCTTC TRBD1 TRBJ2-1 TRBV23-1 many
CASSLSGGTYEQYF TGTGCCAGCAGTTTAAGCGGTGGTACCTACGAGCAGTACTTC . TRBJ2-7 TRBV28 many
CASTVQGLGDSPLHF TGTGCCAGCACTGTACAGGGGTTGGGGGATTCACCCCTCCACTTT TRBD1 TRBJ1-6 TRBV6-6 few
CASSTPRDRGLNTEAFF TGTGCCAGCAGTACCCCCCGGGACAGGGGTTTGAACACTGAAGCTTTCTTT TRBD1 TRBJ1-1 TRBV7-9 .
CASSLTEPTYEQYF TGCGCCAGCAGCTTGACGGAGCCTACCTACGAGCAGTACTTC . TRBJ2-7 TRBV5-1 .
CASSWRLRQFF TGTGCCAGCAGTTGGCGGTTAAGGCAGTTCTTC . TRBJ2-1 TRBV12-3/TRBV12-4 .
CASSEQTQIKLDEQFF TGTGCCAGCAGTGAGCAGACCCAAATTAAGCTAGATGAGCAGTTCTTC . TRBJ2-1 TRBV2 .
CATSSRRDYGYTF TGTGCCACCTCCTCTCGCAGGGACTATGGCTACACCTTC . TRBJ1-2 TRBV2 .
CASSVQGFNEKLFF TGCGCCAGCAGCGTACAGGGTTTTAATGAAAAACTGTTTTTT . TRBJ1-4 TRBV5-1 few
CATSDHRRGGELFF TGTGCCACCAGTGACCACCGTCGCGGCGGGGAGCTGTTTTTT . TRBJ2-2 TRBV24-1 .
CASSLSGGSGFNGYTF TGTGCCAGCAGTTTGAGCGGCGGGTCCGGATTTAATGGCTACACCTTC . TRBJ1-2 TRBV12-3/TRBV12-4 few
CASSLWGNPQETQYF TGCGCCAGCAGCTTGTGGGGGAACCCCCAGGAGACCCAGTACTTC . TRBJ2-5 TRBV5-1 .
CASMVGQGWNEQFF TGTGCCAGCATGGTGGGACAGGGATGGAATGAGCAGTTCTTC TRBD1 TRBJ2-1 TRBV2 .
CASSPSGGNEQFF TGTGCCAGCAGTCCCAGCGGGGGAAATGAGCAGTTCTTC TRBD2 TRBJ2-1 TRBV12-3/TRBV12-4 many
CASSPDANSSYPYEQYF TGTGCCAGCTCCCCGGACGCAAATAGCTCGTATCCCTACGAGCAGTACTTC . TRBJ2-7 TRBV18 many
CASSQRGETEAFF TGTGCCAGCAGCCAGAGGGGGGAGACTGAAGCTTTCTTT . TRBJ1-1 TRBV7-2 few
CASSPRGQNNQPQHF TGTGCCAGCAGCCCAAGAGGGCAGAATAATCAGCCCCAGCATTTT . TRBJ1-5 TRBV28 few
CASSFGTAYSNQPQHF TGTGCCAGCAGTTTCGGGACGGCCTATAGCAATCAGCCCCAGCATTTT . TRBJ1-5 TRBV12-3/TRBV12-4 .
CASSQGLGQGAREQYF TGCGCCAGCAGCCAAGGCTTGGGACAGGGGGCCCGGGAGCAGTACTTC TRBD1 TRBJ2-7 TRBV4-1 .
CASTKRDRSNTGELFF TGTGCCAGCACCAAAAGGGACAGGTCGAACACCGGGGAGCTGTTTTTT TRBD1 TRBJ2-2 TRBV6-2/TRBV6-3 few
CATFPANTEAFF TGTGCCACCTTCCCTGCGAACACTGAAGCTTTCTTT . TRBJ1-1 TRBV28 many
CASSSPGTGAGSDSPLHF TGTGCCAGCAGCTCCCCTGGGACCGGCGCAGGGTCGGATTCACCCCTCCACTTT . TRBJ1-6 TRBV7-9 .
CATRKTGNNEKLFF TGTGCCACCCGAAAGACAGGAAATAATGAAAAACTGTTTTTT . TRBJ1-4 TRBV10-3 .
CASSPEDRAEAFF TGTGCCAGCAGTCCTGAGGACAGGGCTGAAGCTTTCTTT TRBD1 TRBJ1-1 TRBV6-2/TRBV6-3 many
CASSVTSGGAGREQFF TGTGCCAGCAGCGTGACTAGCGGGGGGGCTGGGCGTGAGCAGTTCTTC TRBD2 TRBJ2-1 TRBV9 few
CATSLGRGRETQYF TGTGCCACCAGCTTAGGACGGGGTAGGGAGACCCAGTACTTC . TRBJ2-5 TRBV15 .
CASSPRDSPRGTEAFF TGTGCCAGCAGCCCCCGGGACAGCCCCCGCGGCACTGAAGCTTTCTTT TRBD1 TRBJ1-1 TRBV11-1 .
CASSNLDTQYF TGTGCCAGCAGCAACTTAGATACGCAGTATTTT . TRBJ2-3 TRBV11-2 few
CASSQEGTATNEKLFF TGTGCCAGCAGCCAGGAAGGGACAGCAACTAATGAAAAACTGTTTTTT TRBD1 TRBJ1-4 TRBV4-2 .
CASSSSGTSGAKSYEQYF TGTGCCAGCAGTTCCTCCGGGACTAGCGGGGCGAAATCCTACGAGCAGTACTTC TRBD2 TRBJ2-7 TRBV6-6 .
CSAGGTSGGPPAEQYF TGCAGTGCTGGGGGGACTAGCGGGGGCCCCCCGGCCGAGCAGTACTTC TRBD2 TRBJ2-7 TRBV20-1 many
CASSKEGAYNEQFF TGTGCCAGCAGTAAAGAAGGGGCGTACAATGAGCAGTTCTTC . TRBJ2-1 TRBV27 .
CASSQGTGSGNTIYF TGTGCCAGCAGCCAAGGGACAGGGAGTGGAAACACCATATATTTT TRBD1 TRBJ1-3 TRBV4-2 many
CAISDTYGYTF TGTGCCATCAGTGACACCTATGGCTACACCTTC . TRBJ1-2 TRBV10-3 many
CASSLVRATGELFF TGTGCCAGCAGTCTCGTGAGGGCCACCGGGGAGCTGTTTTTT . TRBJ2-2 TRBV7-2 many
CASRRGTSETGELFF TGTGCCAGCAGAAGGGGGACTAGCGAAACCGGGGAGCTGTTTTTT TRBD2 TRBJ2-2 TRBV27 many